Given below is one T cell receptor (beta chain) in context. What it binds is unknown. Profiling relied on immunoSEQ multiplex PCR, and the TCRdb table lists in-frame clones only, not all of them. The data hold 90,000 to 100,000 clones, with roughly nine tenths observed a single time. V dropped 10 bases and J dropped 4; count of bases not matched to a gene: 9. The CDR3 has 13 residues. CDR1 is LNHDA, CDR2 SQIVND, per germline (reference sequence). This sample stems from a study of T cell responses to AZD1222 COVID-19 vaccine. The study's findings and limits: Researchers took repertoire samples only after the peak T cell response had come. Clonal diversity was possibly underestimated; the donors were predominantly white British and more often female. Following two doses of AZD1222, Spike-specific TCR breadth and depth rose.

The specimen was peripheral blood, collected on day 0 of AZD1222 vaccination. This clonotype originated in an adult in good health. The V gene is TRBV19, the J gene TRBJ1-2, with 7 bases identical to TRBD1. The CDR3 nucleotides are TGTGCCACCCATCCCGGGACAGCCTATGGCTACACCTTC. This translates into CATHPGTAYGYTF. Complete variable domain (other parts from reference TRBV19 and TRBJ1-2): DGGITQSPKYLFRKEGQNVTLSCEQNLNHDAMYWYRQDPGQGLRLIYYSQIVNDFQKGDIAEGYSVSREKKESFPLTVTSAQKNPTAFYLCATHPGTAYGYTFGSGTRLTVV.